This TCR beta chain was recorded in a study of human T cells and chemical hapten exposure. Broader study findings: High-frequency TCRs, those above 1 in 1000, stayed the same after DPC sensitization. Healthy people's immune response may differ from that of the donors, who had alopecia.

Time point: patch test 1, 2 weeks after DPC sensitization. Treatment: therapeutic diphenylcyclopropenone sensitization with weekly scalp DPC. Blood draws came first, before each patch test. The study extracted total RNA from unfractionated whole blood. TCRdb reprocessed the RACE reads with MiXCR, giving one entry per CDR3 protein. The table includes 75,000 to 90,000 distinct CDR3 sequences, about an eighth detected once. Only a few counts were recorded for this clonotype. Its target is not known. The CDR3 has 15 amino acids. Germline lookup yields CDR1 SGHNT and CDR2 YYREEE (reference sequence). The ends lost 4 bases at V and 2 bases at J; junction bases unmatched: 7.

The clonotype originates from a woman between 55 and 75 years old with alopecia areata. Some clones in this sample may be carry-over from other donors' samples. The specimen comprised whole blood, sampled in connection with sensitization to the hapten diphenylcyclopropenone (DPC). This chain connects TRBV5-4 to TRBJ1-2; 8 bases agree with TRBD1. CDR3 loop: CASSVAGTGNYGYTF. In nucleotides, the CDR3 is TGTGCCAGCAGCGTAGCCGGGACAGGCAACTATGGCTACACCTTC.